This TCR beta chain was sequenced for a study of beta chain features in type 1 diabetes. General study points: In every one of the four CD4+ subsets, TCRB CDR3s were moderately but significantly shorter in Type 1 diabetes patients.

CDR1 SGHVS and CDR2 FQNEAQ come from the germline V gene. This CDR3 region has 16 residues. V lost 4 bases and J 3 bases, leaving 16 bases between the germline ends. As for this clone: Its antigen is not known.

TCRB transcripts that were expressed got sequenced, as all of the isolated RNA had been reverse transcribed. The repertoire was sequenced with immunoSEQ multiplex PCR; TCRdb's copy has only in-frame clones and lacks some. The sample contains just over 600,000 clones, 15% to 18% of which appear only once. Material: naive CD4+ T cells from blood. The clonotype comes from a man aged 18 to 29 in good health. The genes are TRBV7-8 and TRBJ2-4; D might be TRBD1 or TRBD2, each matching 5 bases. CDR3 amino acids: CASSSTFVRGKNIQYF. The CDR3 coding sequence is TGTGCCAGCAGCTCGACCTTCGTGAGGGGCAAAAACATTCAGTACTTC.